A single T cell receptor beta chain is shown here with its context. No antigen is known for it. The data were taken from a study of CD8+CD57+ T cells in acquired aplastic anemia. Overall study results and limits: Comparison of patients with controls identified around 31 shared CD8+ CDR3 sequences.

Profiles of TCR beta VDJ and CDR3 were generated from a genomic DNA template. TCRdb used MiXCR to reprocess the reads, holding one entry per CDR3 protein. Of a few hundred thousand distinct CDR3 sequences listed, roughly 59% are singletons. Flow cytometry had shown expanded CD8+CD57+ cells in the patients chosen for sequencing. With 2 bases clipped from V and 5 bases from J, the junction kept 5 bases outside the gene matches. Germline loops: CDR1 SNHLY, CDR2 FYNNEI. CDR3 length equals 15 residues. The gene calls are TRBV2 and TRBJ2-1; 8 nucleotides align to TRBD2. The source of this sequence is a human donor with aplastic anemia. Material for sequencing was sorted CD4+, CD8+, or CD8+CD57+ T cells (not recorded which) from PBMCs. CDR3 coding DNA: TGTGCCAGCAGTGAACGTACTAGCGGTAACAATGAGCAGTTCTTC. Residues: CASSERTSGNNEQFF.